This T cell receptor beta chain derives from a study of T cells in Graves' hyperthyroidism and ophthalmopathy (dated by TCRdb to between 2018 and 2020). Broadly, across the study: Peripheral blood samples were taken at initial diagnosis, before any treatment was given. To identify distinguishing TCR V-J signatures, a discovery cohort of about 95 patients was used, comprising 40 to 45 with Graves' ophthalmopathy and around 57 with stable Graves' hyperthyroidism. An independent validation cohort of around 19 hyperthyroidism patients and approximately 17 patients who later progressed to ophthalmopathy tested prospective prediction of ophthalmopathy. The roughly 100 discovery patients were randomly divided into training and test sets at a 7:3 ratio. Thyroid tissue and blood T-cell repertoires from about 6 Graves' hyperthyroidism patients were also compared in the study. Once sampling was done, hyperthyroidism patients were given methimazole at a starting dose of 30 mg daily, whereas ophthalmopathy patients were given high-dose intravenous methylprednisolone. The paper describes TCR Vbeta CDR3 sequencing of around 130 peripheral blood samples, made up of 43 ophthalmopathy patients, roughly 80 hyperthyroidism patients and roughly 17 progressor patients. Study-level results and caveats: No statistical method was used to set the sample size in advance, and investigators knew the group allocation. A 13 V-J signature model separated ophthalmopathy from stable hyperthyroidism, with nearly 90% sensitivity and around 84% specificity in cross-validation and 80%/75% in testing. Most expanded thyroid clonotypes (frequency above 0.001) were also detected in blood, a finding suggesting that blood repertoires may reflect thyroid immune responses. In validation, progression to ophthalmopathy was predicted by the model with 70.59% sensitivity and 72.22% specificity, a median of around 5.9 months before onset.

Ophthalmopathy patients had moderately to severely active disease, with a Clinical Activity Score of 3 or more, a NOSPECS grade of 4 or more, and a disease duration of less than 3 months. The study excluded patients with uncontrolled infections, other autoimmune diseases, pregnancy or lactation. Diagnoses relied on clinical symptoms, serum thyroxine and TRAb, thyroid ultrasound and orbital computed tomography. PBMCs were isolated from around 10 ml of fresh peripheral blood by Ficoll-Paque density gradient centrifugation. Total RNA was extracted with Trizol reagent, and quality was checked on an Agilent 2100 Bioanalyzer. TCR beta CDR3 regions were amplified from RNA transcripts. The TCR CDR3 was subjected to a first round of RT-PCR using the HTBI primer set and the Qiagen OneStep RT-PCR kit. A second multiplex PCR round built the libraries, followed by size selection and purification. Paired-end sequencing of the libraries was performed with 100 bp reads on an Illumina HiSeq2000. The paper's data handling went like this. SOAPnuke was used to process the raw data, throwing out any read that contained adapters or uncalled bases, had a mean Phred below 15, or lacked an exact constant-primer or identifier match. High-quality paired reads were merged using COPE v1.2.5, and each unique nucleotide sequence was defined as a clonotype. MiTCR v1.1 was used to align clonotypes to the IMGT TRBV, TRBD and TRBJ reference segments. The analysis included only V-J combinations with a frequency above 0.0001, which together covered about 99% of the repertoires. The TCS score was defined as F50 (clonal expansion) divided by E x V (chaos), with BLOSUM62-based TCRdist calculated between CDR3 peptides within each V-J. Welch's t-statistics and random forest reduced approximately 520 V-J features to roughly 13, which were used in a naive Bayes classifier (R e1071). TCRdb passed the public sequencing reads through fastp at Q25 and MiXCR, retaining productive beta sequences. One record per CDR3 amino acid sequence lists the most common genes and DNA. The V and J calls, along with clone size, are taken from TCRdb and not from the paper's own processing. The sample contains 560,000 or so distinct CDR3 sequences, just under 20% of them found a single time. 47% of the sample comes from the top ten.

CDR1 is given as MDHEN and CDR2 as SYDVKM, both from the germline V gene. A distance of 7 bases separates the germline ends of V and J, which lose 6 bases and 5 bases respectively. Measured from the cysteine to the phenylalanine, the CDR3 is 11 residues long. The read is trimmed to its CDR3 DNA, 33 bases read in frame from base 1. To note about this clonotype: Its specific antigen is unknown. Qualities for individual bases were not recorded, and no much larger clone is one base off.

The rearranged segments are TRBV28 and TRBJ2-5; the D gene lacks a confident call. The material sequenced was blood. This clonotype was sampled from a man aged 35 to 55 with Graves' ophthalmopathy. The DNA sequence is given as TGTGCCAGCAGCTTCGACGAGACCCAGTACTTC. It translates as CASSFDETQYF.